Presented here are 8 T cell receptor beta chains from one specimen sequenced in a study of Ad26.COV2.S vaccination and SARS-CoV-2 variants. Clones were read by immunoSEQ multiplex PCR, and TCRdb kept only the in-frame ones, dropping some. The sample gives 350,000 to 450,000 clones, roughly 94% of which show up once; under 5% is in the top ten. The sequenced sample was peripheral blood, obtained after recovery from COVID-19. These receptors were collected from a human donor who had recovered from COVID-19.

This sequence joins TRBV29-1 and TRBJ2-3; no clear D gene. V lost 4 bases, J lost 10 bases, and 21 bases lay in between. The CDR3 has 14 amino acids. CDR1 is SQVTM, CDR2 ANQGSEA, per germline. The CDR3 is CSVGQLNKAKPQYF. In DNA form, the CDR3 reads TGCAGCGTTGGTCAGTTAAATAAGGCGAAGCCGCAGTATTTT.

CDR3 in amino acids: CASSILGVANTGELFF. The DNA of the CDR3 is TGTGCCAGTAGTATTCTAGGGGTTGCGAACACCGGGGAGCTGTTTTTT. The J gene is TRBJ2-2, the V gene TRBV19; D possibly corresponds to TRBD1 (5 bases). The CDR3 consists of 16 residues. With 3 bases removed from V and 0 bases from J, the gap between germline ends came to 11 bases. The germline V gene encodes CDR1 LNHDA and CDR2 SQIVND (reference sequence).

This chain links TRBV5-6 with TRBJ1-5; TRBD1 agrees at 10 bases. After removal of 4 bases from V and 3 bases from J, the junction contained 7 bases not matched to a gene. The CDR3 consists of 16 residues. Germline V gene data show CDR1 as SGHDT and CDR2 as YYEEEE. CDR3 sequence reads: CASSLQGTGVNQPQHF. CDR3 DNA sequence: TGTGCCAGCAGCCTACAAGGGACAGGGGTCAATCAGCCCCAGCATTTT.

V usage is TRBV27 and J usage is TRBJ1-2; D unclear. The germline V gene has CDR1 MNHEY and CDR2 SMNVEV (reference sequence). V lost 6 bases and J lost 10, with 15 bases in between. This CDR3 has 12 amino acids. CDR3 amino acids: CASSRYPEPYTF. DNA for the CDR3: TGTGCCAGCAGCCGTTATCCGGAACCCTACACCTTC.

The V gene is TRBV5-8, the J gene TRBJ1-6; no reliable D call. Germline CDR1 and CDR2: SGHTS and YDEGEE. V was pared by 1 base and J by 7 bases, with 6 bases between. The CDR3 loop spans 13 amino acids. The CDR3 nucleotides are TGTGCCAGCAGCTTGTTAGGGAATTCACCCCTCCACTTT. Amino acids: CASSLLGNSPLHF.

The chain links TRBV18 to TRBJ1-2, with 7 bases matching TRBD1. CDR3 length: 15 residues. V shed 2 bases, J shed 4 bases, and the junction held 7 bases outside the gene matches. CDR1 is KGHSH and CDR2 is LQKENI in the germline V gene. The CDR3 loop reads CASSPEGAAPYGYTF. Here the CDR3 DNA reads TGTGCCAGCTCACCAGAGGGGGCCGCACCCTATGGCTACACCTTC.

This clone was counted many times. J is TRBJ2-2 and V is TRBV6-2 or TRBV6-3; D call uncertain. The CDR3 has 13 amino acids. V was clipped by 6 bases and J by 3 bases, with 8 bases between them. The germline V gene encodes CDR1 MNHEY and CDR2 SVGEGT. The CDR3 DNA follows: TGTGCCAGCAGCCTCGACTACACCGGGGAGCTGTTTTTT. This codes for CASSLDYTGELFF.

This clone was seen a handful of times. DNA for the CDR3: TGTGCCAGCAGCGCCTGGACAGCGGATCAGCCCCAGCATTTT. Translation gives CASSAWTADQPQHF. V is TRBV7-2 and J is TRBJ1-5; the D gene is possibly TRBD1 (6 bases). Looked up from germline, CDR1 is SGHTA and CDR2 is FQGNSA. V was trimmed by 5 bases and J by 5 bases, leaving 13 bases between them. The CDR3 is 14 amino acids.